The present T cell receptor beta chain was sequenced within a study of blood T cell repertoires in COVID-19. Overall study: Acute and convalescent COVID-19 samples came from the United States, Italy and Spain. T cells, B-cell-depleted T cells, or PBMCs supplied cDNA or gDNA.

Looked up from germline, CDR1 is SGHDN and CDR2 is FVKESK. The CDR3 runs 14 residues. J lost 8 bases, V lost 4 bases, and 6 bases had no gene match. In the original analysis: For nucleated cells, counts were estimated from reference gene primer amplification. Here immunoSEQ multiplex PCR was the method, and the copy in TCRdb shows in-frame clones only, minus some. V, J and clone size are those of that table, while D and trimming were read from the DNA. The sample lists about 140,000 clones; roughly 85% were seen once. This sequence joins TRBV14 and TRBJ2-1; 9 bases agree with TRBD2. Sequenced input: peripheral blood. This TCR was recovered from a man in his forties or fifties with acute or convalescent COVID-19. The CDR3 region is CASSRGSGRHEQFF. The CDR3 DNA reads TGTGCCAGCAGCCGGGGTAGCGGGAGACATGAGCAGTTCTTC.